Below are 12 T cell receptor beta chains sequenced from a single sample in a study of Graves' ophthalmopathy and Graves' hyperthyroidism. The authors amplified TCR beta CDR3 regions from RNA transcripts. The library came from an HTBI-primed first-round RT-PCR and a second-round multiplex PCR. MiXCR was run by TCRdb on the multiplex PCR reads, yielding one entry per CDR3 protein. The data show approximately 1.2 million distinct CDR3 sequences, less than 45% seen once. Sequencing input: peripheral blood or thyroid tissue (not recorded which). The receptor source for this set is an adult man with Graves' hyperthyroidism.

The table lists this clonotype with many counts. The chain joins TRBV9 to TRBJ2-5; no firm D call. V was trimmed by 0 bases and J by 5 bases, leaving 14 bases between them. Germline V CDR1 and CDR2: SGDLS, YYNGEE. The CDR3 consists of 15 residues. The CDR3 reads CASSVVPPKWETQYF. DNA for the CDR3: TGTGCCAGCAGCGTAGTTCCACCGAAATGGGAGACCCAGTACTTC.

V usage is TRBV7-9 and J usage is TRBJ1-6, with TRBD1 matching 8 bases. The V segment lost 6 bases and the J segment 0 bases; nucleotides outside the gene matches: 4. Germline CDR1 is SEHNR and CDR2 is FQNEAQ (reference sequence). The CDR3 length is 16 residues. This chain's CDR3 is CASSKTGGSYNSPLHF. CDR3 nucleotide sequence: TGTGCCAGCAGTAAAACAGGGGGCTCCTATAATTCACCCCTCCACTTT.

The chain links TRBV15 to TRBJ2-3; 7 nucleotides line up with TRBD2. Losses at the gene ends were 0 bases for V and 1 base for J; bases not matched to a gene: 4. In germline, CDR1 is LNHNV, CDR2 YYDKDF (reference sequence). The CDR3 is 16 amino acids. Here the CDR3 DNA reads TGTGCCACCAGCAGAGAAAGCGGGAATGGCACAGATACGCAGTATTTT. Its protein product is CATSRESGNGTDTQYF.

This clonotype was observed many times. V and J are TRBV5-5 and TRBJ2-7; D unclear. Deletions cut 4 bases from V and 7 bases from J, with 9 bases between. This CDR3 region has 11 residues. Germline V lookup: CDR1 SGHKS, CDR2 YYEKEE (reference sequence). Here the CDR3 DNA reads TGTGCCAGCAGCCACGGGTGGGAGCAGTACTTC. Its translation: CASSHGWEQYF.

The J gene is TRBJ1-1, the V gene TRBV7-2, with a possible D match to TRBD1 (6 bases). V lost 7 bases and J lost 4, with 19 bases in between. Germline loops: CDR1 SGHTA, CDR2 FQGNSA. The CDR3 has 15 amino acids. The CDR3 spells CASMPRGGRSTEAFF. In DNA form, the CDR3 reads TGTGCCAGCATGCCCCGGGGGGGGCGTTCCACTGAAGCTTTCTTT.

The table lists this clonotype with a few counts. The chain has TRBV20-1 and TRBJ1-5, with 7 bases matching TRBD1. Germline V gene sequence: CDR1 DFQATT, CDR2 SNEGSKA (reference sequence). Germline trimming cut 8 bases from V and 5 bases from J; bases unmatched to any gene: 9. The length of the CDR3 is 13 residues. This CDR3 reads CSLARGRDQPQHF. For the CDR3, the DNA is TGCAGTTTAGCGAGGGGGCGCGATCAGCCCCAGCATTTT.

This clonotype is a singleton in its sample. This chain links TRBV19 with TRBJ2-2; D possibly matches TRBD1 or TRBD2 (5 bases each). V was trimmed by 5 bases and J by 4 bases, leaving 20 bases between them. The CDR3 contains 17 residues. Per the germline V gene, CDR1 is LNHDA and CDR2 is SQIVND (reference sequence). CDR3 bases: TGTGCCAGTAGTCTACGAGGGGCCATGGGGCTCACCGGGGAGCTGTTTTTT. It codes for CASSLRGAMGLTGELFF. The full variable domain, rest sourced from reference TRBV19 and TRBJ2-2, is DGGITQSPKYLFRKEGQNVTLSCEQNLNHDAMYWYRQDPGQGLRLIYYSQIVNDFQKGDIAEGYSVSREKKESFPLTVTSAQKNPTAFYLCASSLRGAMGLTGELFFGEGSRLTVL.

As concerns this clonotype: The junction and the germline gene differ at one end; a read error may be behind it. The CDR3 loop reads CASSLGSGGGYEQYF. The CDR3 DNA sequence: TGCGCCAGCAGCTTGGGTTCGGGGGGAGGCTACGAGCAGTACTTC. This chain uses TRBV7-9 with TRBJ2-7; 7 positions agree with TRBD2. The length of the CDR3 is 15 residues. Germline CDR1 SEHNR, CDR2 FQNEAQ (reference sequence).

Of note for this clonotype: A read error may account for a junction end that differs from germline. The rearrangement joins TRBV9 to TRBJ2-2; TRBD1 matches 7 bases. From germline, CDR1 is SGDLS and CDR2 YYNGEE. The CDR3 is 17 residues long. DNA of the CDR3: TGTGCCAGCAGTGCGCCCCCGACAGGGTTAGGCACCGGGAAGCTGTTTTTT. This encodes CASSAPPTGLGTGKLFF.

The rearrangement joins TRBV29-1 to TRBJ1-1, with 9 bases fitting TRBD1. Per germline, CDR1 SQVTM and CDR2 ANQGSEA. The CDR3 is made up of 12 amino acids. Germline trimming cut 6 bases from V and 4 bases from J; bases unmatched to any gene: 3. CDR3 sequence (DNA): TGCAGCGTACGGGACAGGGCCACTGAAGCTTTCTTT. Residues: CSVRDRATEAFF.

The chain is built from TRBV6-1 and TRBJ1-2; D is unresolved. The CDR3 is 15 amino acids. Germline V gene data show CDR1 as MNHNS and CDR2 as SASEGT. The V and J ends lost 0 bases and 4 bases respectively, with 12 bases between them. CDR3 loop: CASSEAVSGTYGYTF. As DNA, the CDR3 is TGTGCCAGCAGTGAAGCTGTGTCCGGAACCTATGGCTACACCTTC.

This clonotype has only one observation. This chain links TRBV7-2 with TRBJ1-2; 7 bases are shared with TRBD1. The CDR3 length is 13 residues. V lost 3 bases, J lost 7 bases, and 5 bases stayed unmatched. Germline V gene data show CDR1 as SGHTA and CDR2 as FQGNSA. CDR3 coding DNA: TGTGCCAGCAGCTTTCCAGGGACAGCTGGCTACACCTTC. This sequence encodes CASSFPGTAGYTF.